The 14 T cell receptor beta chains reported below all come from one sample, sequenced in a study of blood T cell repertoires in COVID-19. This table comes from immunoSEQ multiplex PCR, and its TCRdb copy is limited to in-frame clones, with some not included. Of 150,000 to 200,000 clones listed, less than 85% were seen once; the top ten hold about an eighth. The sample comprised PBMCs or T cells enriched from blood (not recorded which). Receptor source: a man in his fifties who had recovered from COVID-19.

J is TRBJ1-1 and V is TRBV9; D is possibly TRBD1 (5 bases). Trimming shortened V by 4 bases and J by 1 base, and 8 bases separated the two germline ends. Germline V gene sequence: CDR1 SGDLS, CDR2 YYNGEE. There are 13 residues in the CDR3. The CDR3 here is CASSRGGNTEAFF. In DNA form, the CDR3 reads TGTGCCAGCAGCAGGGGTGGGAACACTGAAGCTTTCTTT. Complete variable domain (other parts from reference TRBV9 and TRBJ1-1): DSGVTQTPKHLITATGQRVTLRCSPRSGDLSVYWYQQSLDQGLQFLIQYYNGEERAKGNILERFSAQQFPDLHSELNLSSLELGDSALYFCASSRGGNTEAFFGQGTRLTVV.

The chain recombines TRBV6-5 with TRBJ1-1; tentative D call: TRBD1 (5 bases). This CDR3 contains 10 residues. Germline lookup yields CDR1 MNHEY and CDR2 SVGAGI. Between the trimmed V and J ends, which lost 6 bases and 12 bases, there was a span of 11 bases. Here the CDR3 DNA reads TGTGCCAGCAGGGGACTCGGCACTTTCTTT. This gives the protein CASRGLGTFF.

This sequence joins TRBV11-2 and TRBJ2-7; TRBD2 might be the D (5 bases). The V end lost 4 bases, the J end lost 6 bases, and 13 bases lay between the germline ends. Germline V gene data show CDR1 as SGHAT and CDR2 as FQNNGV. This CDR3 has 13 amino acids. CDR3 sequence reads: CASSSSRASEQYF. The CDR3 DNA reads TGTGCCAGCAGCTCATCGAGGGCCTCCGAGCAGTACTTC.

The genes are TRBV11-3 and TRBJ2-3, with a possible D match to TRBD1 (6 bases). Per the germline V gene, CDR1 is SGHNT and CDR2 is YENEEA. The CDR3 consists of 16 residues. V was trimmed by 4 bases and J by 0 bases, leaving 14 bases between them. The CDR3 is CASSSGQSRSTDTQYF. CDR3 in DNA: TGTGCCAGCAGCTCTGGACAGTCGCGTAGCACAGATACGCAGTATTTT.

This chain connects TRBV19 to TRBJ2-5; TRBD1 matches 7 bases. V dropped 6 bases and J dropped 5; count of bases not matched to a gene: 6. The CDR3 runs to 13 residues. CDR1 LNHDA and CDR2 SQIVND come from the germline V gene (reference sequence). The CDR3 loop is CASSSTGEETQYF. The DNA for the CDR3 is TGTGCCAGTAGCTCTACAGGGGAGGAGACCCAGTACTTC.

This chain joins TRBV10-3 and TRBJ2-2, with 9 nucleotides matching TRBD1. The CDR3 has 16 residues. J gave up 4 bases and V 5 bases, and 8 bases lay outside the gene matches. CDR1 and CDR2 from the germline V gene are ENHRY and SYGVKD. CDR3 DNA sequence: TGTGCCATCAGTAAACCGGGACAGGGATCCACCGGGGAGCTGTTTTTT. Translation: CAISKPGQGSTGELFF.

The chain uses TRBV6-1 and TRBJ1-3; D gene uncertain. Trimming shortened V by 1 base and J by 0 bases, and 7 bases separated the two germline ends. This CDR3 is built from 15 residues. Germline V gene data show CDR1 as MNHNS and CDR2 as SASEGT. The chain's CDR3 is CASSEGPSSGNTIYF. The CDR3 nucleotides are TGTGCCAGCAGTGAAGGCCCCAGCTCTGGAAACACCATATATTTT.

This clone was observed at least ten times. The chain joins TRBV5-1 to TRBJ2-5; weak D call: TRBD1 (7 bases). Trimming removed 9 bases from V and 3 bases from J, with 12 bases in between. The CDR3 is made up of 12 amino acids. Looked up from germline, CDR1 is SGHRS and CDR2 is YFSETQ. The CDR3 is CATRGAEETQYF. CDR3 sequence (DNA): TGCGCCACCAGGGGGGCAGAAGAGACCCAGTACTTC.

Concerning this clone: One end of the junction varies from germline; a read error may be responsible. This chain joins TRBV7-9 and TRBJ2-5; 11 positions match TRBD2. CDR1 is SEHNR and CDR2 is FQNEAQ in the germline V gene (reference sequence). CDR3 length equals 13 residues. The CDR3 coding sequence is TGTGCCAGCAGCCTAGCGGGGGGTGAGACCCAGTACTTC. Translated: CASSLAGGETQYF.

The chain recombines TRBV4-1 with TRBJ2-1; possible D gene TRBD2, 6 bases. V lost 0 bases to trimming and J lost 5 bases, with 20 bases between them. Germline assignment: CDR1 MGHRA and CDR2 YSYEKL. This CDR3 is 18 amino acids long. The CDR3 is CASSQENLASGRNNEQFF. CDR3 bases: TGCGCCAGCAGCCAAGAAAATCTCGCCAGCGGGCGCAACAATGAGCAGTTCTTC.

This clone was found once. The CDR3 coding sequence is TGTGCCAGCAGCCAGGGACAGCGCTATGGCTACACCTTC. Translation gives CASSQGQRYGYTF. This chain uses TRBV7-8 with TRBJ1-2; TRBD1 matches 7 bases. From germline, CDR1 is SGHVS and CDR2 FQNEAQ. Trimming at V came to 5 bases and at J to 4 bases, leaving 4 bases not matched to a gene. The CDR3 length is 13 residues. The full variable domain, its missing parts supplied by reference TRBV7-8 and TRBJ1-2, is GAGVSQSPRYKVAKRGQDVALRCDPISGHVSLFWYQQALGQGPEFLTYFQNEAQLDKSGLPSDRFFAERPEGSVSTLKIQRTQQEDSAVYLCASSQGQRYGYTFGSGTRLTVV.

The J gene is TRBJ1-4, the V gene TRBV18; D remains ambiguous. The V end lost 6 bases, the J end lost 0 bases, and 11 bases lay between the germline ends. Germline values: CDR1 KGHSH, CDR2 LQKENI. The CDR3 runs to 15 residues. CDR3 loop: CASSLAGATNEKLFF. The CDR3 nucleotides are TGTGCCAGCTCTCTCGCCGGAGCAACTAATGAAAAACTGTTTTTT.

The genes are TRBV5-1 and TRBJ1-2; D perhaps matches TRBD1 (5 bases). Looked up from germline, CDR1 is SGHRS and CDR2 is YFSETQ. CDR3 length equals 14 residues. The V gene lost 0 bases and the J gene lost 0 bases, with 6 bases spanning the gap. The CDR3 here is CASSLDRTNYGYTF. In DNA form, the CDR3 reads TGCGCCAGCAGCTTGGACAGGACTAACTATGGCTACACCTTC.

The V and J genes are TRBV5-1 and TRBJ2-7; 13 nucleotides match TRBD2. This CDR3 has 16 amino acids. CDR1 is SGHRS, CDR2 YFSETQ, per germline. Trimming removed 3 bases from V and 5 bases from J; junction bases left unmatched: 8. For the CDR3, the DNA is TGCGCCAGCAGCTCGCGAACGACTAGCGGGGGGAACGAGCAGTACTTC. Translation gives CASSSRTTSGGNEQYF.